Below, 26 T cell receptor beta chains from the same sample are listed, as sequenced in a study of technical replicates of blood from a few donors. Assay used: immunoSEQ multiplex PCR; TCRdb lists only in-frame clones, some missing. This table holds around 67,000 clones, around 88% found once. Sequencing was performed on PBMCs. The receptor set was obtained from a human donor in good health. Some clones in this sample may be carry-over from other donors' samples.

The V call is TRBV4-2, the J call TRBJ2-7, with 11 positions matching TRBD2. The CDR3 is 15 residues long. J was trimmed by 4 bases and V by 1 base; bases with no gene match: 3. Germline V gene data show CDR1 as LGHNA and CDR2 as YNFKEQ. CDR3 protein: CASSQVTSGSYEQYF. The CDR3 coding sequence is TGTGCCAGCAGCCAAGTAACTAGCGGGAGTTACGAGCAGTACTTC.

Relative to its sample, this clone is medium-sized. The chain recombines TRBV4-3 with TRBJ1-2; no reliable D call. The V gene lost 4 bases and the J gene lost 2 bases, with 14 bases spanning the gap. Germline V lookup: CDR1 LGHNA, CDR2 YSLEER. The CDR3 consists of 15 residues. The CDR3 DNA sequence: TGCGCCAGCAGCCCAGAAGAGGAGGGAAACTATGGCTACACCTTC. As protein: CASSPEEEGNYGYTF.

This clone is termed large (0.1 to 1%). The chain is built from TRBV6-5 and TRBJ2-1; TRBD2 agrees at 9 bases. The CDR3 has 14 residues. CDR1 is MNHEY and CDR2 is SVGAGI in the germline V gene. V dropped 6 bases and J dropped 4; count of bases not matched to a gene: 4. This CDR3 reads CASSRTSDYNEQFF. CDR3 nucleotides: TGTGCCAGCAGCCGGACTAGCGATTACAATGAGCAGTTCTTC.

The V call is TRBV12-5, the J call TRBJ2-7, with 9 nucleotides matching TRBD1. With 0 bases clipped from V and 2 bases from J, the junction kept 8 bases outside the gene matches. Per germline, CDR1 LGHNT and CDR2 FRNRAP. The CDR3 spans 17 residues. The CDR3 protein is CASGLVAGTGRTYEQYF. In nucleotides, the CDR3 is TGTGCTAGTGGTTTGGTGGCCGGGACAGGGCGAACCTACGAGCAGTACTTC.

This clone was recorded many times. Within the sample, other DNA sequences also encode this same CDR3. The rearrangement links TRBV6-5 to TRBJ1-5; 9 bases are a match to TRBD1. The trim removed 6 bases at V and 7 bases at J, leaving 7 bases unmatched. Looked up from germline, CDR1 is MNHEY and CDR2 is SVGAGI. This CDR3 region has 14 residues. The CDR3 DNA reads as TGTGCCAGCAGCCTTACAGGGGGCGGGCAGCCCCAGCATTTT. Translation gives CASSLTGGGQPQHF.

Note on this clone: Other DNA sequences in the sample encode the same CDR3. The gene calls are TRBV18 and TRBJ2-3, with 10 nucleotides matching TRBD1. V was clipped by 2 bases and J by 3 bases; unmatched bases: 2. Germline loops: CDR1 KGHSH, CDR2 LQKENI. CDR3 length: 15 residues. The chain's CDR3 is CASSPGQGETDTQYF. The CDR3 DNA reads TGTGCCAGCTCACCAGGACAGGGGGAAACAGATACGCAGTATTTT. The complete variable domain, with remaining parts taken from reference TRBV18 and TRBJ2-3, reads NAGVMQNPRHLVRRRGQEARLRCSPMKGHSHVYWYRQLPEEGLKFMVYLQKENIIDESGMPKERFSAEFPKEGPSILRIQQVVRGDSAAYFCASSPGQGETDTQYFGPGTRLTVL.

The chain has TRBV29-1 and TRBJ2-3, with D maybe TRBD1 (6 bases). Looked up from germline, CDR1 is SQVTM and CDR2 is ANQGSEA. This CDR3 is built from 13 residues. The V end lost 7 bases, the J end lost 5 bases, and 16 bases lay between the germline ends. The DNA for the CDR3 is TGCAGCGCTAACCTGGGGGCGCAAGATACGCAGTATTTT. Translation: CSANLGAQDTQYF.

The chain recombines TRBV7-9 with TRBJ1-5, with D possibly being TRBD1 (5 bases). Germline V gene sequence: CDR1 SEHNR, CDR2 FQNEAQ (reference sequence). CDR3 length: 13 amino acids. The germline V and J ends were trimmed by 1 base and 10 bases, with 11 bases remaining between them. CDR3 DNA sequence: TGTGCCAGCAGCTTAGGACTGGGGCTACCCCAGCATTTT. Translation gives CASSLGLGLPQHF.

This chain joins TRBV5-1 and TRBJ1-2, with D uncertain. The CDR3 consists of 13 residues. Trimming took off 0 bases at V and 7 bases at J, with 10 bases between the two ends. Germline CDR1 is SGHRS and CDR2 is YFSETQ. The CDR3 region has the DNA TGCGCCAGCAGCTTGGATCGGGTTAGTGGCTACACCTTC. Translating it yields CASSLDRVSGYTF.

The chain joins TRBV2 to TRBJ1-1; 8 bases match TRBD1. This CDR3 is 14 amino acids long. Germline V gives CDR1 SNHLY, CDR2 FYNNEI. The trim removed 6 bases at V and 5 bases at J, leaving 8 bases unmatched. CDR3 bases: TGTGCCAGCAGCTCAGGGGGCGCTTGGACTGAAGCTTTCTTT. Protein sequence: CASSSGGAWTEAFF.

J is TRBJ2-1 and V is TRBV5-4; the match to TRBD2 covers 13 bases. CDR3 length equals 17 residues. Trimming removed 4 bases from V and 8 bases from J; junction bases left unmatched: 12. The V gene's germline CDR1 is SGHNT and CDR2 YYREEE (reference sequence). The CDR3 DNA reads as TGTGCCAGCAGCCCCACTAGCGGGAGGGCCCGTTTGGATGAGCAGTTCTTC. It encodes CASSPTSGRARLDEQFF.

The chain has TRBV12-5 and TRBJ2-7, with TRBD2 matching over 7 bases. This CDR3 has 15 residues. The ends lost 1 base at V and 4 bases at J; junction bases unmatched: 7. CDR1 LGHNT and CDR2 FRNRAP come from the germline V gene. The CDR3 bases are TGTGCTAGTGGTTTGGACGCGGGAGCCCTGTACGAGCAGTACTTC. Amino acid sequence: CASGLDAGALYEQYF.

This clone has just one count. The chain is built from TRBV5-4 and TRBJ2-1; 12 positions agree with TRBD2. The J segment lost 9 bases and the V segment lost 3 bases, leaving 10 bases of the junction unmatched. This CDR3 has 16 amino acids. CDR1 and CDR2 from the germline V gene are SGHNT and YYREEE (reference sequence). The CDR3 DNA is TGTGCCAGCAGCTCCCCGCTAGCGGGGGGGCCGGGTGAGCAGTTCTTC. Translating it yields CASSSPLAGGPGEQFF.

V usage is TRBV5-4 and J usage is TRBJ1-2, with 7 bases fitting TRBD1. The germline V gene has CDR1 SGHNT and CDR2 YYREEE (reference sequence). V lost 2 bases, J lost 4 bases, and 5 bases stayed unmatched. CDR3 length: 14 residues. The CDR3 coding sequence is TGTGCCAGCAGCTTAGACAGGGTTGCCTATGGCTACACCTTC. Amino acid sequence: CASSLDRVAYGYTF.

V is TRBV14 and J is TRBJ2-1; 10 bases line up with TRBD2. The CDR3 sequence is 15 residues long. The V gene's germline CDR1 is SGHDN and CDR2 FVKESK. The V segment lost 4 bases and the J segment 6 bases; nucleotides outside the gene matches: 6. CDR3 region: CASSPLAGVFNEQFF. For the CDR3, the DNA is TGTGCCAGCAGCCCTCTAGCGGGAGTTTTCAATGAGCAGTTCTTC. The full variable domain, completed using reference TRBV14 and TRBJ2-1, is EAGVTQFPSHSVIEKGQTVTLRCDPISGHDNLYWYRRVMGKEIKFLLHFVKESKQDESGMPNNRFLAERTGGTYSTLKVQPAELEDSGVYFCASSPLAGVFNEQFFGPGTRLTVL.

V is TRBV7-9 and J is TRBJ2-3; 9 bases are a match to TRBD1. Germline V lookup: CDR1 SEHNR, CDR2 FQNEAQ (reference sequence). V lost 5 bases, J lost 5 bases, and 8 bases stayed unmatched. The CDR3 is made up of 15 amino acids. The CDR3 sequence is CASSGPGTGIDTQYF. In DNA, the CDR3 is TGTGCCAGCAGCGGGCCCGGGACAGGGATAGATACGCAGTATTTT.

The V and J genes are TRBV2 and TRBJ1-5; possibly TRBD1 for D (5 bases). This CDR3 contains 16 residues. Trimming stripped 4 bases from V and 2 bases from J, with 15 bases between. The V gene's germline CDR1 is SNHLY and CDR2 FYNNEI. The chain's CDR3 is CASSVWGQGGNQPQHF. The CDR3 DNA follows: TGTGCCAGCAGTGTCTGGGGTCAGGGCGGCAATCAGCCCCAGCATTTT.

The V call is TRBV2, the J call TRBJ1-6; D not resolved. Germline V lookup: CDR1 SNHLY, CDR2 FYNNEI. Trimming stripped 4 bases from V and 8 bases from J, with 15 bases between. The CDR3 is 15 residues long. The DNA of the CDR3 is TGTGCCAGCAGTGGATCGGAGGTCACAGATTCACCCCTCCACTTT. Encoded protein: CASSGSEVTDSPLHF.

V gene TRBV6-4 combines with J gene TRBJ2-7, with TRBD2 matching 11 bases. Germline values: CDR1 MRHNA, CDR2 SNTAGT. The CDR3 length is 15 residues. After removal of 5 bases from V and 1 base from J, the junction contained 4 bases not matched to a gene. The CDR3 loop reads CASSLLAGASYEQYF. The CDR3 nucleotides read TGTGCCAGCAGTCTACTAGCGGGAGCGTCCTACGAGCAGTACTTC.

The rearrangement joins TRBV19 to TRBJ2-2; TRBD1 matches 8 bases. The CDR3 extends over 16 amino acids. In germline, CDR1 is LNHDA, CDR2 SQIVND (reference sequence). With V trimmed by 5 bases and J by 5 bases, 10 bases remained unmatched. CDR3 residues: CASSAPGGAPTGELFF. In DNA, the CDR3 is TGTGCCAGTAGTGCTCCAGGGGGCGCCCCGACCGGGGAGCTGTTTTTT. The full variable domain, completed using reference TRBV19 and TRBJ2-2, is DGGITQSPKYLFRKEGQNVTLSCEQNLNHDAMYWYRQDPGQGLRLIYYSQIVNDFQKGDIAEGYSVSREKKESFPLTVTSAQKNPTAFYLCASSAPGGAPTGELFFGEGSRLTVL.

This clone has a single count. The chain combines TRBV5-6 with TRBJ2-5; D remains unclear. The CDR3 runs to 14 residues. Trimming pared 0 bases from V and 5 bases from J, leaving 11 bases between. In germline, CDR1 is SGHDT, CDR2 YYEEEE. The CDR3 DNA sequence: TGTGCCAGCAGCTTGGAAGCATTTTTGGAGACCCAGTACTTC. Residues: CASSLEAFLETQYF.

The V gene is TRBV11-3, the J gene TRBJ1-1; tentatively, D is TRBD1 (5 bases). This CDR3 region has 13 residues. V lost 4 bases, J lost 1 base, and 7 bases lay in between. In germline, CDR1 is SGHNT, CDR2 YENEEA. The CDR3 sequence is CASSSTGNTEAFF. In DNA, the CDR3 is TGTGCCAGCAGCTCTACAGGGAACACTGAAGCTTTCTTT.

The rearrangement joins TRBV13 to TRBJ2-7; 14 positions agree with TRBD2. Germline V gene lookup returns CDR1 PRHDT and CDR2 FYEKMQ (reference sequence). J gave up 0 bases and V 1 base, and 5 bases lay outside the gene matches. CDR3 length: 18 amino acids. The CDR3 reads CASSLEGGTSGSSYEQYF. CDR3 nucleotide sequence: TGTGCCAGCAGCTTAGAGGGGGGGACTAGCGGGAGCTCCTACGAGCAGTACTTC.

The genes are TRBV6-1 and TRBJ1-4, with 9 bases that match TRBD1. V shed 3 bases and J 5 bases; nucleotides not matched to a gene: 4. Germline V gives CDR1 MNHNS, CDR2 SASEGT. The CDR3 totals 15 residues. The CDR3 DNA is TGTGCCAGCAGTGATTCCGGGACAGGGAATGAAAAACTGTTTTTT. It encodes CASSDSGTGNEKLFF.

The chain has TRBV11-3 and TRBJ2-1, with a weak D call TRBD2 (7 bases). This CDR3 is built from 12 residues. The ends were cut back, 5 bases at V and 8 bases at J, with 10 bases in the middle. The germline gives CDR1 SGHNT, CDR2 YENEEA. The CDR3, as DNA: TGTGCCAGCAGCCCGGGGGGCCATGAGCAGTTCTTC. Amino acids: CASSPGGHEQFF. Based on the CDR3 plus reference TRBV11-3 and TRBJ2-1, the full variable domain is EAGVVQSPRYKIIEKKQPVAFWCNPISGHNTLYWYLQNLGQGPELLIRYENEEAVDDSQLPKDRFSAERLKGVDSTLKIQPAELGDSAVYLCASSPGGHEQFFGPGTRLTVL.

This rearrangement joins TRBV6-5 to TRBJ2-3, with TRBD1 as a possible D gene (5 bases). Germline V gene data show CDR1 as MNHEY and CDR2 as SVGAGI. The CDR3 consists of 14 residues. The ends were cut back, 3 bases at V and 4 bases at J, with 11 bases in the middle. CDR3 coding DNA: TGTGCCAGCAGTTATACAAGGGGCGCAGATACGCAGTATTTT. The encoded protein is CASSYTRGADTQYF.